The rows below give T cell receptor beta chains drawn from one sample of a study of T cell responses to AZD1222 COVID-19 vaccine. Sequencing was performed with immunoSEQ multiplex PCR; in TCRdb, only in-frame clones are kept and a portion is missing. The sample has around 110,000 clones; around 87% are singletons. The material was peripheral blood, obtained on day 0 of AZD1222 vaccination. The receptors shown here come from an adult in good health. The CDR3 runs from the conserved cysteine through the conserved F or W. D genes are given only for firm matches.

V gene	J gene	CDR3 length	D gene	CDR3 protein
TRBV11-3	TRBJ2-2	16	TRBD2	CASSSLTSANTGELFF
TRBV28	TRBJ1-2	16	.	CASSAPGTRHRYGYTF
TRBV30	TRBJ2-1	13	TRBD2	CASPGTSLNEQFF
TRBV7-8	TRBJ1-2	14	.	CASSLTESGAGYTF
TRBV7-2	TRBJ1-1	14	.	CASPTGGGNTEAFF
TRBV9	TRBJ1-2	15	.	CASSALQGSNYGYTF
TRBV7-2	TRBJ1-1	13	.	CASSTGRGTEAFF
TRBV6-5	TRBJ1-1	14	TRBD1	CASSSGTASPEAFF
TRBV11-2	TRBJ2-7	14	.	CASSPRSVSYEQYF
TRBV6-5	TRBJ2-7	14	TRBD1	CASSYHGTAGEQYF
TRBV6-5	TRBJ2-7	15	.	CASTAEGGFSYEQYF
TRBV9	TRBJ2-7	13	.	CASSVGHTYEQYF
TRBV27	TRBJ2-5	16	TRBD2	CASSTRTSGSRETQYF
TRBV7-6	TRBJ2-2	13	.	CASSLGPTGELFF
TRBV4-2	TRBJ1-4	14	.	CASSQMGQRQKLFF
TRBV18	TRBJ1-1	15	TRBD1	CASSPTGRVNTEAFF
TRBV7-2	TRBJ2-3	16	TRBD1	CASSFPGQGPTDTQYF
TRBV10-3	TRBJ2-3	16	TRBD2	CAIRASGGGAEDTQYF
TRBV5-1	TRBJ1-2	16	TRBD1	CASSRPRTGYNYGYTF
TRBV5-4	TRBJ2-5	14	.	CASSRQGAAETQYF
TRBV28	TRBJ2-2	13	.	CASGTRVAGELFF
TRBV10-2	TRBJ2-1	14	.	CASSAFPRGNEQFF
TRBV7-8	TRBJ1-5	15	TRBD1	CASRQDRGSNQPQHF
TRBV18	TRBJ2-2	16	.	CASSPGEGSFTGELFF
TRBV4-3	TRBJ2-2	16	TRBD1	CASSDFGQGPPGELFF
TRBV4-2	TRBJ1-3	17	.	CASSQPEGGYSGNTIYF
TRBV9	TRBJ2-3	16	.	CASSVVPQRGTDTQYF
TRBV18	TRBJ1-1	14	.	CASSPQPKHIEAFF
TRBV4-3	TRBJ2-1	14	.	CASSQGSYINEQFF
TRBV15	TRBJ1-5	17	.	CATRGTEWGQGRQPQHF
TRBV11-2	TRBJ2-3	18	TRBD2	CASSFDLGPAGKADTQYF
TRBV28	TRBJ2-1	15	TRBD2	CASSLAPSGHNEQFF
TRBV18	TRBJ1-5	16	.	CASSPPGIQGNQPQHF
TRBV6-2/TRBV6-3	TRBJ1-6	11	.	CASSDRLPLHF
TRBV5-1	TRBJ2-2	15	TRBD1	CASSPRTGETGELFF
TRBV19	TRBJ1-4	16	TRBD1	CASTATTGTGLEKLFF
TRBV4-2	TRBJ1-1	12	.	CASSQGTTGAFF
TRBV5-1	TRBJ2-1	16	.	CASSLGSGSSYNEQFF
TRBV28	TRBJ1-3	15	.	CASSPDRGSGNTIYF
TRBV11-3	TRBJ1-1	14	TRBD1	CASSPTGANTEAFF
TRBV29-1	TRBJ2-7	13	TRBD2	CSALSGSGWEQYF
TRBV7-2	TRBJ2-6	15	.	CASSSGGLGANVLTF
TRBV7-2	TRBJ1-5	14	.	CASSLAWSNQPQHF
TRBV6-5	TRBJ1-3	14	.	CASRPRPRGNTIYF
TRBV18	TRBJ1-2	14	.	CASSSPAVQYGYTF
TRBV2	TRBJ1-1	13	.	CASSDLGIAEAFF
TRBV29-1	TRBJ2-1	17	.	CSVVRTTRGSSYNEQFF
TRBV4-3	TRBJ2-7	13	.	CASSPQGPYEQYF
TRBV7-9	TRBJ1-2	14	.	CASSRDDRGNGYTF
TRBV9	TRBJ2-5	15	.	CASSVAGSRQETQYF